A single TCR beta chain is shown here with its context. Its antigen is not known. The sample is drawn from a study of OX40 agonist ivuxolimab in advanced cancers. Whole-study context: Two patients with cutaneous melanoma and one with hepatocellular carcinoma, three in total, showed partial responses.

Profiling relied on immunoSEQ multiplex PCR, and the TCRdb table lists in-frame clones only, not all of them. This table has around 100,000 clones, about 89% appearing once. The trim removed 4 bases at V and 7 bases at J, leaving 10 bases unmatched. CDR1 and CDR2 (germline): SGHRS, YFSETQ. This CDR3 spans 15 amino acids. Findings and limits, study-wide: Partly responding patients at 0.1-3.0 mg/kg showed some of the smallest clonal expansion. Low normalized T-cell clonal expansion was also seen in some nonresponders.

Blood was sampled at baseline, cycle 4 day 1, and cycle 7 day 1. The source material was CD4+ or CD8+ T cells sorted from blood, sampled in a trial of the OX40 agonist ivuxolimab. The V and J genes are TRBV5-1 and TRBJ2-7; 11 bases map to TRBD1. This clonotype was sampled from an adult with an advanced solid tumor such as melanoma, head and neck, liver or kidney cancer. The CDR3 bases are TGCGCCAGCAGCCACGGGACAGGGGGTAAAGGTGAGCAGTACTTC. Its translation is CASSHGTGGKGEQYF.